The rows below give T cell receptor beta chains drawn from one sample of a study of blood T cell repertoires in COVID-19. The data were produced by immunoSEQ multiplex PCR, yet TCRdb's version contains in-frame clones alone and is incomplete. The repertoire consists of 150,000 to 200,000 clones, with about 85% occurring once and the leading ten covering 20% to 25%. Input material: PBMCs or T cells enriched from blood (not recorded which). Every receptor here comes from a woman between 40 and 55 years old in a cohort exposed to, infected with or recovered from COVID-19 (not recorded which). The CDR3 runs from the conserved cysteine through the conserved F or W. Fields, in order: clone size, J gene, V gene, D gene, CDR3 DNA, CDR3 protein. A D gene is named only where the DNA matches it firmly. Clone size appears in some rows only: once, few, many, or a class for an expanded clone.

size: .
J: TRBJ1-5
V: TRBV28
D: .
DNA: TGTGCCAGCAGACCTACAGGTTTGGTTAATCAGCCCCAGCATTTT
CDR3: CASRPTGLVNQPQHF

size: .
J: TRBJ2-2
V: TRBV28
D: .
DNA: TGTGCCAGCAGTCCCCGGAACACCGGGGAGCTGTTTTTT
CDR3: CASSPRNTGELFF

size: .
J: TRBJ1-4
V: TRBV19
D: TRBD1
DNA: TGTGCCAGACCACCCGGGACAGCAACTAATGAAAAACTGTTTTTT
CDR3: CARPPGTATNEKLFF

size: .
J: TRBJ1-5
V: TRBV7-8
D: TRBD1
DNA: TGTGCCAGCAGCTTACGCCCCCCCTTCGACAGGGCGGAGGATAGCAATCAGCCCCAGCATTTT
CDR3: CASSLRPPFDRAEDSNQPQHF

size: .
J: TRBJ1-1
V: TRBV7-9
D: TRBD1
DNA: TGTGCCAGCAGCCCCAGGGACAGGCCGTATGGGGCTTTCTTT
CDR3: CASSPRDRPYGAFF

size: .
J: TRBJ1-5
V: TRBV4-3
D: .
DNA: TGCGCCAGCAGCCAAGATCCATATCCGGGGGGCAATCAGCCCCAGCATTTT
CDR3: CASSQDPYPGGNQPQHF

size: once
J: TRBJ1-1
V: TRBV7-9
D: TRBD1
DNA: TGTGCCAGCAGCTCGGTGACAGGGGGAGAGGCTTTCTTT
CDR3: CASSSVTGGEAFF

size: .
J: TRBJ1-5
V: TRBV5-1
D: .
DNA: TGCGCCAGCAGCTGGGGGACACATAGCAATCAGCCCCAGCATTTT
CDR3: CASSWGTHSNQPQHF

size: .
J: TRBJ2-5
V: TRBV5-4
D: TRBD1
DNA: TGTGCCAGCAGCAAGGGGACAGTCCAAGAGACCCAGTACTTC
CDR3: CASSKGTVQETQYF

size: .
J: TRBJ1-1
V: TRBV27
D: .
DNA: TGTGCCAGCAGTTTATACAGCAACGGAATGAACACTGAAGCTTTCTTT
CDR3: CASSLYSNGMNTEAFF

size: .
J: TRBJ2-1
V: TRBV3-1/TRBV3-2
D: .
DNA: TGTGCCAGCAGCCAAGCTGCAGGGCGCAATGAGCAGTTCTTC
CDR3: CASSQAAGRNEQFF

size: .
J: TRBJ2-7
V: TRBV3-1/TRBV3-2
D: TRBD1
DNA: TGTGCCAGCAGCCTGACAGGGCTGTACGAGCAGTACTTC
CDR3: CASSLTGLYEQYF

size: .
J: TRBJ1-5
V: TRBV6-5
D: .
DNA: TGTGCCAGCAGTTATACGGGTTTGAGCAATCAGCCCCAGCATTTT
CDR3: CASSYTGLSNQPQHF

size: .
J: TRBJ2-3
V: TRBV3-1/TRBV3-2
D: .
DNA: TGTGCCAGCAGCCAAGAACTAGGGACAGATACGCAGTATTTT
CDR3: CASSQELGTDTQYF

size: once
J: TRBJ1-6
V: TRBV2
D: TRBD1
DNA: TGTGCCAGCAGCGACAGGGGGCGGACCTATAATTCACCCCTCCACTTT
CDR3: CASSDRGRTYNSPLHF

size: .
J: TRBJ2-2
V: TRBV19
D: .
DNA: TGTGCCTCTACTTACGGGGAGTCCGGGGAGCTGTTTTTT
CDR3: CASTYGESGELFF

size: .
J: TRBJ1-2
V: TRBV5-6
D: TRBD1
DNA: TGTGCCAGCAGTCCGATACGGACAGGGGAAACCTATGGCTACACCTTC
CDR3: CASSPIRTGETYGYTF

size: .
J: TRBJ2-2
V: TRBV29-1
D: TRBD1
DNA: TGCAGCGGAAGGACAGGGGTGGACACCGGGGAGCTGTTTTTT
CDR3: CSGRTGVDTGELFF